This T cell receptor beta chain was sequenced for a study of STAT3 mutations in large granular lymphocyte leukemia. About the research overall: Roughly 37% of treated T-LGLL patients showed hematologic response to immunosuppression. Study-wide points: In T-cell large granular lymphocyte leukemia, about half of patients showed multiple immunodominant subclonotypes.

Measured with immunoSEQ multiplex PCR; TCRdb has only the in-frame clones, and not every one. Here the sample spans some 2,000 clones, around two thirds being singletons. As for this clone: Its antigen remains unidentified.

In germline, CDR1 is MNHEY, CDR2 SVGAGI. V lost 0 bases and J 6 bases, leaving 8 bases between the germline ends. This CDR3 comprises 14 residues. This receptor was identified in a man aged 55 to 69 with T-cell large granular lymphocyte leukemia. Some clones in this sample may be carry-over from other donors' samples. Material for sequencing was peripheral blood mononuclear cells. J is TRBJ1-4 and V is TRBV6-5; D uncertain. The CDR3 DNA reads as TGTGCCAGCAGTTACTCGGGGTATCATGAAAAACTGTTTTTT. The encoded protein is CASSYSGYHEKLFF.